This T cell receptor beta chain was obtained from a study of blood T cell repertoires in COVID-19. Study-level background: Collection of acute and convalescent COVID-19 samples took place in the United States, Italy and Spain. In each case, the material was cDNA or gDNA derived from T cells, B-cell-depleted T cells, or PBMCs.

CDR3 length: 16 amino acids. Germline V gene data show CDR1 as SGDLS and CDR2 as YYNGEE. The V end was cut by 4 bases, the J end by 6 bases, with 22 bases between. Per the authors' pipeline: Quantification of nucleated cells was approximated via reference gene primer amplification. Profiling relied on immunoSEQ multiplex PCR, and the TCRdb table lists in-frame clones only, not all of them. Clonal size and the V and J genes are those of that table, whereas D and trimming came from the DNA. Counted here are tens of thousands of clones, less than 90% occurring once; the ten biggest clones make up 3.5% to 4.5%.

This clonotype was obtained from a man between 60 and 70 years old with acute or convalescent COVID-19. Specimen: peripheral blood. The chain uses TRBV9 and TRBJ1-1; D perhaps matches TRBD1 (5 bases). The CDR3 DNA is TGTGCCAGCAGCTCACCGGGGGGGACCTCTTTTGCTGAAGCTTTCTTT. It yields the protein CASSSPGGTSFAEAFF.